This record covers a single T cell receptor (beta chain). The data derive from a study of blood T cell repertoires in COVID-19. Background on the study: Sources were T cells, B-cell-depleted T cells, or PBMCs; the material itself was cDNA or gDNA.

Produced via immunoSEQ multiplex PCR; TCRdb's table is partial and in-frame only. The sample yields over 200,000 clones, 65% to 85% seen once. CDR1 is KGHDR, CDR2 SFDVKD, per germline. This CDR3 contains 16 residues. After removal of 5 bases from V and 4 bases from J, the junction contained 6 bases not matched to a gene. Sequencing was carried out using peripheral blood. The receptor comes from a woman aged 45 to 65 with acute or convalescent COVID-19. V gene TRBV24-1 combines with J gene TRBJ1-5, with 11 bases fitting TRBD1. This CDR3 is CATSAKRDRGNQPQHF. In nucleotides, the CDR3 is TGTGCCACCAGTGCCAAACGGGACAGGGGGAATCAGCCCCAGCATTTT.